This record concerns one T cell receptor beta chain sequence. Its antigen is still unknown. Recipients received nonmyeloablative bone marrow transplants from related graft donors, with transient mixed chimerism. The source of the sample is a study of Tregs in tolerant kidney transplant recipients. General study points: Expanding Tregs on activated donor B cells appeared to best identify donor-specific TCRbeta clones.

V lost 6 bases and J lost 5; bases outside the gene matches: 8. Germline V gives CDR1 MGHRA, CDR2 YSYEKL. This CDR3 is built from 16 residues. Using immunoSEQ multiplex PCR, the repertoire was profiled, and TCRdb retains in-frame clones only, with some absent. The sample includes about 64,000 clones, around 87% of them seen just once. The chain is built from TRBV4-1 and TRBJ2-3, with TRBD2 matching over 13 bases. Sequenced here: CD4+ T cells from blood (PBMCs), sampled 6 months after the transplant. This receptor was obtained from a human patient who received a combined kidney and bone marrow transplant. A share of the T cells may be of graft donor origin. CDR3 residues: CASRFGTSGIGDTQYF. CDR3 sequence (DNA): TGCGCCAGCAGGTTCGGGACTAGCGGGATCGGAGATACGCAGTATTTT.